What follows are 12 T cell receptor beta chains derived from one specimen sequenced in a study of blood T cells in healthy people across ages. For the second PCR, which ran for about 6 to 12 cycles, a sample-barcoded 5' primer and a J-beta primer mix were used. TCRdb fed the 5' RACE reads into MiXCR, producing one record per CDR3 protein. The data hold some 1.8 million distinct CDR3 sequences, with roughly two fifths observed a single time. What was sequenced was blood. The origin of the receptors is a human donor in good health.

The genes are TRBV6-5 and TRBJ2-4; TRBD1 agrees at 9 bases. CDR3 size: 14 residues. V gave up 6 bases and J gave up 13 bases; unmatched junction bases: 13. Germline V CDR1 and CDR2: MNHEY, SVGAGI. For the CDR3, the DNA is TGTGCCAGCAGATGGACAGGGGAAGCCTACAAGCAGTACTTC. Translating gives CASRWTGEAYKQYF.

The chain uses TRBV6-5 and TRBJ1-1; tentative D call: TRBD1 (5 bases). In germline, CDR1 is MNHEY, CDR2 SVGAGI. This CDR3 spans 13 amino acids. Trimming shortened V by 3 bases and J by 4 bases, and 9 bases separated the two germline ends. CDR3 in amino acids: CASSYGGPTEAFF. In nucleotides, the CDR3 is TGTGCCAGCAGTTATGGGGGTCCCACTGAAGCTTTCTTT.

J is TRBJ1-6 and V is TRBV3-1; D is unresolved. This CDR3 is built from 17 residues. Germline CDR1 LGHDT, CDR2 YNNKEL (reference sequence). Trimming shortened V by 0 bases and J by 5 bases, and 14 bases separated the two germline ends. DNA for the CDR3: TGTGCCAGCAGCCAAGATCGAGAGGGCAACAATAATTCACCCCTCCACTTT. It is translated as CASSQDREGNNNSPLHF.

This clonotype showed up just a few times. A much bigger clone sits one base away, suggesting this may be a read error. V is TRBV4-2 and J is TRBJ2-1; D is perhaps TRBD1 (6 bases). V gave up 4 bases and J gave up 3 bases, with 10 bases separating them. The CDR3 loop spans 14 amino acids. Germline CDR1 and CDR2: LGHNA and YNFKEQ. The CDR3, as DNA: TGTGCCAGCAGCCTAGAGGGGGACTACAATGAGCAGTTCTTC. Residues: CASSLEGDYNEQFF.

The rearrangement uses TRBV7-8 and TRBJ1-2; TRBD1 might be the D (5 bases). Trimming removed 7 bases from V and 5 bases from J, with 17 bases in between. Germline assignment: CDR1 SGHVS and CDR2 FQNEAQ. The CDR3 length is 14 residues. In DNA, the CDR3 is TGTGCCAGCACCACTTCTTCGGGGGGATATGGCTACACCTTC. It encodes CASTTSSGGYGYTF.

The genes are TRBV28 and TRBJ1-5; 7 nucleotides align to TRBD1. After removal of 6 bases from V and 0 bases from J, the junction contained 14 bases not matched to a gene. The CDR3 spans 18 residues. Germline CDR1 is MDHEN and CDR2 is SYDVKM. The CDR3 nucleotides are TGTGCCAGCAGACATAGAACCGACAGGGTTCATAGCAATCAGCCCCAGCATTTT. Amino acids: CASRHRTDRVHSNQPQHF.

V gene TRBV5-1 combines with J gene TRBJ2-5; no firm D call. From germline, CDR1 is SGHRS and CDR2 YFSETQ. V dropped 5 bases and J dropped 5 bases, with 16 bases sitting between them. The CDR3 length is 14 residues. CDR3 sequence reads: CASSSDPNTETQYF. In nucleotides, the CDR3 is TGCGCCAGCAGTTCTGATCCGAATACGGAGACCCAGTACTTC.

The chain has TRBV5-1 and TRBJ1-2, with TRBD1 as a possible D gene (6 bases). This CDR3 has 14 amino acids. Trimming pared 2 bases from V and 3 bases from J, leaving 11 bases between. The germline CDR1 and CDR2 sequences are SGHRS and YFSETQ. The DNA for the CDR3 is TGCGCCAGCAGCTTACAGGGTGTGTACTATGGCTACACCTTC. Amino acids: CASSLQGVYYGYTF.

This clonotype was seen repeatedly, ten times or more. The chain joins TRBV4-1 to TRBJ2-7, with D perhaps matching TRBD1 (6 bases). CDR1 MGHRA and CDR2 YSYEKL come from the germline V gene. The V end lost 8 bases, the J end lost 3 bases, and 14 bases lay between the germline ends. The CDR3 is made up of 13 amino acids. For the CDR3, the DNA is TGCGCCAGCCGACAGGCTGCGGGCTACGAGCAGTACTTC. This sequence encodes CASRQAAGYEQYF.

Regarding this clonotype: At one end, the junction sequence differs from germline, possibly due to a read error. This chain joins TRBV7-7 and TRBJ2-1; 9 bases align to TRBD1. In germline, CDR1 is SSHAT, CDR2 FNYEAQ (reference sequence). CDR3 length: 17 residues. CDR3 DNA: TGTGCCAGCAGCTTAGGTGGCCCGGGACAGGGCTACATTGAGCAGTTCTTC. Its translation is CASSLGGPGQGYIEQFF.

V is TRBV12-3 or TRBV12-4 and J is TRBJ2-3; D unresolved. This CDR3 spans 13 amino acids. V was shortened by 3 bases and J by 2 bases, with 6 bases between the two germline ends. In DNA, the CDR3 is TGTGCCAGCAGTTTCTCTGCCACAGATACGCAGTATTTT. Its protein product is CASSFSATDTQYF.

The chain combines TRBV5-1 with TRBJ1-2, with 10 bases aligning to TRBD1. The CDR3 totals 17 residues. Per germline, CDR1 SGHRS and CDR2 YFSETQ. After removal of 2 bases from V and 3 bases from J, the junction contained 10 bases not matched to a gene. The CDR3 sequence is CASSFAGRQGAHYGYTF. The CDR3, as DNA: TGCGCCAGCAGCTTCGCCGGGAGACAGGGGGCACACTATGGCTACACCTTC.